Presented here are 21 T cell receptor beta chains from one specimen sequenced in a study of blood T cell repertoires in COVID-19. Here immunoSEQ multiplex PCR was the method, and the copy in TCRdb shows in-frame clones only, minus some. Of roughly 500,000 clones listed, 75% to 90% are singletons. The sample comprised PBMCs or T cells enriched from blood (not recorded which). The origin of the receptors is a woman aged 60 to 75 who had recovered from COVID-19.

The chain recombines TRBV30 with TRBJ1-5; perhaps TRBD1 as D (5 bases). CDR3 size: 13 residues. CDR1 and CDR2 from the germline V gene are GTSNPN and SVGIG (reference sequence). The V end lost 3 bases, the J end lost 4 bases, and 10 bases lay between the germline ends. CDR3: CAWSRTQNQPQHF. The CDR3 DNA reads TGTGCCTGGAGCCGGACACAAAATCAGCCCCAGCATTTT.

The V gene is TRBV4-1, the J gene TRBJ1-2; D is undetermined. V lost 1 base and J lost 8, with 11 bases in between. The CDR3 runs 13 residues. Germline V gene sequence: CDR1 MGHRA, CDR2 YSYEKL. For the CDR3, the DNA is TGCGCCAGCAGCCAAGTCATCGGAGGCGGCTACACCTTC. Encoded protein: CASSQVIGGGYTF.

This chain connects TRBV30 to TRBJ2-2, with a possible D match to TRBD1 (6 bases). The V gene lost 2 bases and the J gene lost 4 bases, with 11 bases spanning the gap. The length of the CDR3 is 14 residues. The germline V gene encodes CDR1 GTSNPN and CDR2 SVGIG (reference sequence). CDR3 residues: CAWSQQGGTGELFF. The CDR3 coding sequence is TGTGCCTGGAGTCAACAGGGTGGCACCGGGGAGCTGTTTTTT.

This clone was detected only once. The rearrangement joins TRBV27 to TRBJ2-1; D is possibly TRBD2 (6 bases). The CDR3 has 13 residues. Germline-derived CDR1 and CDR2 are MNHEY and SMNVEV (reference sequence). With 4 bases removed from V and 6 bases from J, the gap between germline ends came to 10 bases. The CDR3 DNA follows: TGTGCCAGCAGTTCGGGACTTCTCAATGAGCAGTTCTTC. Residues: CASSSGLLNEQFF.

J is TRBJ1-5 and V is TRBV19; D unclear. The V gene lost 3 bases and the J gene lost 0 bases, with 18 bases spanning the gap. This CDR3 comprises 18 residues. The V gene's germline CDR1 is LNHDA and CDR2 SQIVND (reference sequence). The DNA for the CDR3 is TGTGCCAGTAGTATCGGTCGTCCCAGAGGGTCTAGCAATCAGCCCCAGCATTTT. It yields the protein CASSIGRPRGSSNQPQHF. The complete variable domain, with remaining parts taken from reference TRBV19 and TRBJ1-5, reads DGGITQSPKYLFRKEGQNVTLSCEQNLNHDAMYWYRQDPGQGLRLIYYSQIVNDFQKGDIAEGYSVSREKKESFPLTVTSAQKNPTAFYLCASSIGRPRGSSNQPQHFGDGTRLSIL.

The CDR3 here is CASSQDSSGGSKETQYF. DNA of the CDR3: TGTGCCAGCAGCCAAGATAGTAGCGGGGGGTCCAAAGAGACCCAGTACTTC. The V call is TRBV4-2, the J call TRBJ2-5; 10 nucleotides line up with TRBD2. Per the germline V gene, CDR1 is LGHNA and CDR2 is YNFKEQ. The CDR3 has 17 residues. The trim removed 0 bases at V and 3 bases at J, leaving 7 bases unmatched.

The chain carries TRBV7-2 and TRBJ1-5, with TRBD1 as a possible D gene (6 bases). The V and J ends lost 1 base and 6 bases respectively, with 13 bases between them. The V gene's germline CDR1 is SGHTA and CDR2 FQGNSA. The length of the CDR3 is 15 residues. This CDR3 is CASSLVQGSGQPQHF. DNA for the CDR3: TGTGCCAGCAGCTTAGTACAGGGCTCGGGTCAGCCCCAGCATTTT.

V is TRBV18 and J is TRBJ2-1; D not certain. Trimming shortened V by 5 bases and J by 5 bases, and 13 bases separated the two germline ends. The CDR3 covers 14 residues. CDR1 KGHSH and CDR2 LQKENI come from the germline V gene. The CDR3 is CASSKGNRHNEQFF. For the CDR3, the DNA is TGTGCCAGCTCAAAAGGCAACAGACACAATGAGCAGTTCTTC.

CDR3 loop: CASSVGTGPTYEQYF. In nucleotides, the CDR3 is TGTGCCAGCAGCGTGGGGACAGGCCCGACCTACGAGCAGTACTTC. This rearrangement joins TRBV9 to TRBJ2-7, with 8 nucleotides matching TRBD1. The germline V gene encodes CDR1 SGDLS and CDR2 YYNGEE. The CDR3 spans 15 residues. J lost 2 bases, V lost 2 bases, and 6 bases had no gene match.

The gene calls are TRBV6-5 and TRBJ1-4; D possibly corresponds to TRBD1 (6 bases). The germline gives CDR1 MNHEY, CDR2 SVGAGI. Trimming took off 5 bases at V and 8 bases at J, with 18 bases between the two ends. This CDR3 contains 15 residues. Written as DNA, the CDR3 is TGTGCCAGCAGTAGGGGGAAGACAGGTTCCGAAAAACTGTTTTTT. Its translation is CASSRGKTGSEKLFF.

A single count supports this clone. The sample has other DNA sequences that encode this CDR3 too. Here the CDR3 reads CASSQAGRVNEQFF. CDR3 sequence (DNA): TGTGCCAGCAGCCAAGCGGGAAGGGTAAATGAGCAGTTCTTC. The rearrangement links TRBV9 to TRBJ2-1; 7 nucleotides agree with TRBD2. In germline, CDR1 is SGDLS, CDR2 YYNGEE. The CDR3 runs to 14 residues. V lost 4 bases to trimming and J lost 7 bases; unmatched junction nucleotides: 8.

The chain links TRBV6-5 to TRBJ2-1, with D maybe TRBD1 (6 bases). Germline V gene data show CDR1 as MNHEY and CDR2 as SVGAGI. The V and J ends lost 2 bases and 2 bases respectively, with 10 bases between them. There are 15 residues in the CDR3. For the CDR3, the DNA is TGTGCCAGCAGTTACATGGGGGCTGCCTACAATGAGCAGTTCTTC. The encoded protein is CASSYMGAAYNEQFF.

The rearrangement links TRBV6-6 to TRBJ2-7; D might be TRBD1 (6 bases). Trimming cost V 0 bases and J 6 bases, with 15 bases left between them. CDR3 length: 15 amino acids. Germline-derived CDR1 and CDR2 are MNHNY and SVGAGI (reference sequence). The CDR3 DNA follows: TGTGCCAGCAGTTACTCAGGGACACCTGGCCGCGAGCAGTACTTC. Its protein product is CASSYSGTPGREQYF.

This rearrangement joins TRBV25-1 to TRBJ1-2, with 10 bases that match TRBD1. Germline V lookup: CDR1 MGHDK, CDR2 SYGVNS. The CDR3 loop spans 14 amino acids. V lost 4 bases, J lost 3 bases, and 2 bases stayed unmatched. CDR3 DNA sequence: TGTGCCAGCAGTGGGACAGGGGGGTACTATGGCTACACCTTC. Translation gives CASSGTGGYYGYTF.

The CDR3 DNA follows: TGTGCCAGCAGCGCACAGGTTGGCTTTTCTGGAAACACCATATATTTT. It is translated as CASSAQVGFSGNTIYF. The rearrangement uses TRBV9 and TRBJ1-3; possibly TRBD1 for D (5 bases). The CDR3 sequence is 16 residues long. Germline values: CDR1 SGDLS, CDR2 YYNGEE. The V end lost 3 bases, the J end lost 1 base, and 14 bases lay between the germline ends.

The chain has TRBV15 and TRBJ2-7; 7 bases align to TRBD1. Germline CDR1 is LNHNV and CDR2 is YYDKDF (reference sequence). The CDR3 extends over 14 amino acids. The V and J ends lost 2 bases and 0 bases, in that order; junction bases with no gene match: 1. The CDR3 is CATSRTGDSYEQYV. The CDR3 DNA sequence: TGTGCCACCAGCAGAACAGGGGACTCCTACGAGCAGTACGTC.

This chain connects TRBV10-3 to TRBJ2-3; 9 bases match TRBD2. V was pared by 5 bases and J by 2 bases, with 8 bases of the junction left unmatched. Per germline, CDR1 ENHRY and CDR2 SYGVKD. This CDR3 is built from 16 residues. The CDR3 loop is CAISPSGGTSTDTQYF. The CDR3 DNA is TGTGCCATCAGTCCCAGCGGGGGGACGTCCACAGATACGCAGTATTTT.

The V call is TRBV23-1, the J call TRBJ1-2; 7 bases map to TRBD1. TRBV23-1 is assigned to the ORF class and has an uncertain function. Trimming took 2 bases from V and 0 from J; bases not matched to a gene: 9. The CDR3 extends over 17 amino acids. CDR3 DNA sequence: TGCGCCAGCAGTCAAGTCGGACAGGACCCGCCTAACTATGGCTACACCTTC. Amino acid sequence: CASSQVGQDPPNYGYTF.

The chain combines TRBV6-5 with TRBJ1-5, with 7 bases aligning to TRBD1. This CDR3 is built from 15 residues. The trim removed 4 bases at V and 5 bases at J, leaving 8 bases unmatched. CDR1 is MNHEY, CDR2 SVGAGI, per germline. The CDR3 loop is CASSSDRWGYQPQHF. The CDR3 DNA sequence: TGTGCCAGCAGTTCGGACAGGTGGGGTTATCAGCCCCAGCATTTT.

This clone has a single count. The rearrangement joins TRBV19 to TRBJ1-4; a weak D match, TRBD1 (5 bases). This CDR3 region has 13 residues. The germline V gene encodes CDR1 LNHDA and CDR2 SQIVND (reference sequence). Trimming took off 4 bases at V and 4 bases at J, with 7 bases between the two ends. The CDR3 here is CASSTGINEKLFF. CDR3 bases: TGTGCCAGTAGTACAGGGATTAATGAAAAACTGTTTTTT.

This chain connects TRBV5-6 to TRBJ1-2; D may be TRBD1 (6 bases). Trimming cost V 4 bases and J 3 bases, with 13 bases left between them. This CDR3 comprises 14 residues. Germline-derived CDR1 and CDR2 are SGHDT and YYEEEE. The CDR3 spells CASSLLDSYYGYTF. For the CDR3, the DNA is TGTGCCAGCAGCCTGTTGGACAGCTACTATGGCTACACCTTC.